This TCR beta chain derives from a study of blood T cell repertoires in COVID-19. About the research overall: T cells, B-cell-depleted T cells, or PBMCs provided the cDNA or gDNA that served as material.

Original processing notes: Reference gene primer amplification gave nucleated cell count estimates. This table comes from immunoSEQ multiplex PCR, and its TCRdb copy is limited to in-frame clones, with some not included. The V and J calls and clone size are taken from that table; D and trimming were inferred from the DNA. The data hold roughly 83,000 clones, with around nine tenths observed a single time. CDR1 is WNHNN, CDR2 SYGVQD, per germline (reference sequence). V was pared by 6 bases and J by 3 bases, with 0 bases of the junction left unmatched. The CDR3 is 14 amino acids. This receptor was taken from a man at least 80 years old with active or convalescent COVID-19. The V and J genes are TRBV10-1 and TRBJ2-2, with 11 positions matching TRBD2. Material for sequencing was peripheral blood. The CDR3 loop reads CASRLAGDTGELFF. In DNA, the CDR3 is TGCGCCAGCAGACTAGCGGGAGACACCGGGGAGCTGTTTTTT.